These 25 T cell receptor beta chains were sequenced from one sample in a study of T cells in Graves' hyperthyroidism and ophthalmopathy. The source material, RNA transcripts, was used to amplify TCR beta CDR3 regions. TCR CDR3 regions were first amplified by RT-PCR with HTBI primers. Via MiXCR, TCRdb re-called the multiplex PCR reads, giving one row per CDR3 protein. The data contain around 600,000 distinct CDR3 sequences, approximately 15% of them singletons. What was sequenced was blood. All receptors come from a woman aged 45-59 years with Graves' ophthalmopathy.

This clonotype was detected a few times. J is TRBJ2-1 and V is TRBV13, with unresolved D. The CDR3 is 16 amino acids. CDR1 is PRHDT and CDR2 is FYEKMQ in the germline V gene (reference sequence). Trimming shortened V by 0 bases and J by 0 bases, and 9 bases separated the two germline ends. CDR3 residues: CASSLGGQSSYNEQFF. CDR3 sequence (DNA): TGTGCCAGCAGCTTAGGTGGTCAGAGCTCCTACAATGAGCAGTTCTTC. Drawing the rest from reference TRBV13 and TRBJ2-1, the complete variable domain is AAGVIQSPRHLIKEKRETATLKCYPIPRHDTVYWYQQGPGQDPQFLISFYEKMQSDKGSIPDRFSAQQFSDYHSELNMSSLELGDSALYFCASSLGGQSSYNEQFFGPGTRLTVL.

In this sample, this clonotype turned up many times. CDR3: CASSLASGRQSAQHF. As DNA, the CDR3 is TGTGCCAGCAGTTTGGCCTCAGGGCGACAATCAGCCCAGCATTTT. The V and J genes are TRBV28 and TRBJ1-5, with D tentatively TRBD1 (5 bases). CDR3 length equals 15 residues. Deletions cut 3 bases from V and 11 bases from J, with 20 bases between. CDR1 MDHEN and CDR2 SYDVKM come from the germline V gene.

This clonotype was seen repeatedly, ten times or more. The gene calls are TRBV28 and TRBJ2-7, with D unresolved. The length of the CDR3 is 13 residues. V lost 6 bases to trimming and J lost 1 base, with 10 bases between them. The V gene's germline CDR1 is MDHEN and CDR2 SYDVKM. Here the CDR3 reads CASSVPTSYEQYF. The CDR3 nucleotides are TGTGCCAGCAGCGTTCCTACATCCTACGAGCAGTACTTC.

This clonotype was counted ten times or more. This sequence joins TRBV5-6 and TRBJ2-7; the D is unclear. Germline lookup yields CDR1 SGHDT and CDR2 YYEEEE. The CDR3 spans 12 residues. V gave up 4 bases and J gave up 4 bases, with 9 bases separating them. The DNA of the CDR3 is TGTGCCAGCAGCGCCAACAGTTACGAGCAGTACTTC. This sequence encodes CASSANSYEQYF. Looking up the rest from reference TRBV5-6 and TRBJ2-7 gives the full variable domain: DAGVTQSPTHLIKTRGQQVTLRCSPKSGHDTVSWYQQALGQGPQFIFQYYEEEERQRGNFPDRFSGHQFPNYSSELNVNALLLGDSALYLCASSANSYEQYFGPGTRLTVT.

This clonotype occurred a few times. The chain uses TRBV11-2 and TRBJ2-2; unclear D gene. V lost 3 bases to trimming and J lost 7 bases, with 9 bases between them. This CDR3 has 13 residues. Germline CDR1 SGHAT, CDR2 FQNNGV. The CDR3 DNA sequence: TGTGCCAGCAGCTTCCCGGTGGGCGGGGAGCTGTTTTTT. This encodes CASSFPVGGELFF.

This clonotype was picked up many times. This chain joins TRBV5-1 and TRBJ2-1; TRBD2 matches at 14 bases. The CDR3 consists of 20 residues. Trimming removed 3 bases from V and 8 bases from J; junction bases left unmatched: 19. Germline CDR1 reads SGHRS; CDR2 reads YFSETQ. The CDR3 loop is CASSSSNRGSGTSGRHEQFF. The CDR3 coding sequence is TGCGCCAGCAGCTCGTCAAACAGGGGCTCCGGGACTAGCGGGAGACATGAGCAGTTCTTC.

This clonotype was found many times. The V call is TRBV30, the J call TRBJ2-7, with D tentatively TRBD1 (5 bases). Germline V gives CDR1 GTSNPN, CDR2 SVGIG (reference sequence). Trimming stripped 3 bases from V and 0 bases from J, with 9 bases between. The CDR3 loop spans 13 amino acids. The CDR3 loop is CAWRQGLSYEQYF. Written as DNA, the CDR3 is TGTGCCTGGAGGCAGGGCCTCTCCTACGAGCAGTACTTC.

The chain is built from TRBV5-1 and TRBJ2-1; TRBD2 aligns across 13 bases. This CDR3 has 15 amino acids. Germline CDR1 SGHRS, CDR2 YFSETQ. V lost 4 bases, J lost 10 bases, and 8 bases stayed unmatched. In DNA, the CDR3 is TGCGCCAGCAGCCTCGGGACTAGCGGGACATACGAGCAGTTCTTC. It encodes CASSLGTSGTYEQFF. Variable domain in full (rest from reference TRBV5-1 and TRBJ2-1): KAGVTQTPRYLIKTRGQQVTLSCSPISGHRSVSWYQQTPGQGLQFLFEYFSETQRNKGNFPGRFSGRQFSNSRSEMNVSTLELGDSALYLCASSLGTSGTYEQFFGPGTRLTVL.

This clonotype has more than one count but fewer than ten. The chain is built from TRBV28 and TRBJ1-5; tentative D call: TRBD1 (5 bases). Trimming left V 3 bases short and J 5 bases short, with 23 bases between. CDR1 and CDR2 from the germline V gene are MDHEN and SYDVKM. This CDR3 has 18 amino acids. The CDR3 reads CASSLVGTFSTGDQPQHF. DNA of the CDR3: TGTGCCAGCAGTTTGGTCGGGACTTTTTCTACCGGAGATCAGCCCCAGCATTTT. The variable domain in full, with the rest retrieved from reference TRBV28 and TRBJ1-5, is DVKVTQSSRYLVKRTGEKVFLECVQDMDHENMFWYRQDPGLGLRLIYFSYDVKMKEKGDIPEGYSVSREKKERFSLILESASTNQTSMYLCASSLVGTFSTGDQPQHFGDGTRLSIL.

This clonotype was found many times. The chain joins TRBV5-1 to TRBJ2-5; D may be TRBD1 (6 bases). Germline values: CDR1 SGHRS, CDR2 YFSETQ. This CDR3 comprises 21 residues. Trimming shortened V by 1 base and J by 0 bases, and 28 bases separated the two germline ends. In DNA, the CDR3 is TGCGCCAGCAGCTTGCGGTGGTTCTTGGACAGAAATCGAAGCAACCAAGAGACCCAGTACTTC. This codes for CASSLRWFLDRNRSNQETQYF.

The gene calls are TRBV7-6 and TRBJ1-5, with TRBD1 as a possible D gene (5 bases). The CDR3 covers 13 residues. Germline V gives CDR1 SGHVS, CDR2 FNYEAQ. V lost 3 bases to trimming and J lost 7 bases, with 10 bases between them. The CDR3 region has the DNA TGTGCCAGCAGCTTCCAGGGTCAACAGCCCCAGCATTTT. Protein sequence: CASSFQGQQPQHF.

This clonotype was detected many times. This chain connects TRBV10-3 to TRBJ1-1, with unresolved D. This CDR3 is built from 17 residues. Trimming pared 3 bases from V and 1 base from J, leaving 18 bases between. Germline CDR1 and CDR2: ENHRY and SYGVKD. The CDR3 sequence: CAISDPIRGTRNTEAFF. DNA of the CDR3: TGTGCCATCAGTGACCCCATCCGTGGTACAAGGAACACTGAAGCTTTCTTT.

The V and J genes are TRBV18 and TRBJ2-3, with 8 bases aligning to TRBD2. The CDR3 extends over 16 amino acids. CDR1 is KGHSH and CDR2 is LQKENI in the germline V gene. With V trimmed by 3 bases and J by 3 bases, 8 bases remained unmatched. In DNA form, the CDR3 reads TGTGCCAGCTCACCGGGTCTCACTAGCGGTACAGATACGCAGTATTTT. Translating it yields CASSPGLTSGTDTQYF.

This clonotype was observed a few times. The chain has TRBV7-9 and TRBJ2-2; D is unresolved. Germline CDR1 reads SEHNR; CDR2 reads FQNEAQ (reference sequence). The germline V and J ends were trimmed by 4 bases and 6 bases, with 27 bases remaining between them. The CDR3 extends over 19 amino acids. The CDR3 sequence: CASSYRPGIGRRHAGELFF. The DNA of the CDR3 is TGTGCCAGCAGCTACCGACCCGGTATAGGTCGGCGCCATGCCGGGGAGCTGTTTTTT.

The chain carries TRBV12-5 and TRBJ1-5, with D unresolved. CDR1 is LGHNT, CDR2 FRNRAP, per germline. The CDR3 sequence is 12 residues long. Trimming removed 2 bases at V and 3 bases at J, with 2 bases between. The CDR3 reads CASGLTNQPQHF. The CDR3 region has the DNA TGTGCTAGTGGTTTGACCAATCAGCCCCAGCATTTT.

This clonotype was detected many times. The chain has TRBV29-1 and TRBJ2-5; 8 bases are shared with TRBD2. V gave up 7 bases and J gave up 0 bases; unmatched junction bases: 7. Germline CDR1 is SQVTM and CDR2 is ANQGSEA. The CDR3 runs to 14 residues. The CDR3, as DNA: TGCAGCGCCACGAGCGGGAGAAACCAAGAGACCCAGTACTTC. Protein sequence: CSATSGRNQETQYF.

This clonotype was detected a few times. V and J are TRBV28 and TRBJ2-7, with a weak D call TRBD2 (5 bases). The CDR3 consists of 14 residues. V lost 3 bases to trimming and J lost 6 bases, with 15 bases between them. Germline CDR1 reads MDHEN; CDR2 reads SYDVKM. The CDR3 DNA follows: TGTGCCAGCAGTTTCATGGCTAGAGGGCTCGAGCAGTACTTC. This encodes CASSFMARGLEQYF.

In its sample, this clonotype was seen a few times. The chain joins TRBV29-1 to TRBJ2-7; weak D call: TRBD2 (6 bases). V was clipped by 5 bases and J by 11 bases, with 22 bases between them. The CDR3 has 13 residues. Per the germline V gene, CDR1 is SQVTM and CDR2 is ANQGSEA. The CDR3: CSVTGSNTRQEYF. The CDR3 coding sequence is TGCAGCGTTACCGGGAGCAACACAAGGCAGGAGTACTTC.

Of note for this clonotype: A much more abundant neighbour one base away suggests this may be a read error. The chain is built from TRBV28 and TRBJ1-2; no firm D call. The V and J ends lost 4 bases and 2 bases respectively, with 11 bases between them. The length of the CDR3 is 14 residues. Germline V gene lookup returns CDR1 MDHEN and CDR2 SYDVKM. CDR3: CASSSFRRNYGYTF. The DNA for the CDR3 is TGTGCCAGCAGTTCTTTTCGGCGAAACTATGGCTACACCTTC.

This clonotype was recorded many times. The CDR3 reads CASRMGREENEQFF. Here the CDR3 DNA reads TGTGCCAGTCGTATGGGGCGGGAGGAGAATGAGCAGTTCTTC. The chain recombines TRBV11-1 with TRBJ2-1; TRBD2 matches 8 bases. Germline trimming cut 9 bases from V and 7 bases from J; bases unmatched to any gene: 11. CDR3 length: 14 amino acids. Germline V gene data show CDR1 as SGHAT and CDR2 as FQDESV (reference sequence).

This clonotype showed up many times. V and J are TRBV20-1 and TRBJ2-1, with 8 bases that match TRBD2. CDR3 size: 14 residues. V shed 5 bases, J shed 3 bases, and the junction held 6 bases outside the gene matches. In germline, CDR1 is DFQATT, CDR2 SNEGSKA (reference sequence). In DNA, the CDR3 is TGCAGTGCTTCCAGCGGGAGTCTCTACAATGAGCAGTTCTTC. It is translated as CSASSGSLYNEQFF.

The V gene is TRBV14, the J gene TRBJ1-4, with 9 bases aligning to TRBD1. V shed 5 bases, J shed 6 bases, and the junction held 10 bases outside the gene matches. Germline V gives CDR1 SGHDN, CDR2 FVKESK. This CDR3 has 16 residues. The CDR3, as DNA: TGTGCCAGCAGCTACCGTCGGGACAGGGCTGATGAAAAACTGTTTTTT. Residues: CASSYRRDRADEKLFF.

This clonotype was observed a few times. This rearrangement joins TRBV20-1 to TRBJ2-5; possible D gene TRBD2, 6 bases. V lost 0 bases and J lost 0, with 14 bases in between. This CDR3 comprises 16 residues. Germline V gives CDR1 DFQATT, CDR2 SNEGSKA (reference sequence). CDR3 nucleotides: TGCAGTGCTAGAGATCCGGCAGGGAGGTACCAAGAGACCCAGTACTTC. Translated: CSARDPAGRYQETQYF.

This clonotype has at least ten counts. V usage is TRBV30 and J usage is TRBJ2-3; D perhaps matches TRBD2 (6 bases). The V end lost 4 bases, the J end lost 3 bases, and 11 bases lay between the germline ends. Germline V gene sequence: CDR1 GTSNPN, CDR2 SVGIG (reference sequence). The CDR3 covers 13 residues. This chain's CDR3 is CAWIGSTTDTQYF. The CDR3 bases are TGTGCCTGGATCGGGAGTACGACAGATACGCAGTATTTT.

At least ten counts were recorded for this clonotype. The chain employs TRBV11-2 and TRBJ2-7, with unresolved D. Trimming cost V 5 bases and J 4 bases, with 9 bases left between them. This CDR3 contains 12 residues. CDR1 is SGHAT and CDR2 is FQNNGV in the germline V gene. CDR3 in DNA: TGTGCCAGCAGCGTTGACGGATACGAGCAGTACTTC. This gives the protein CASSVDGYEQYF.